The 27 T cell receptor beta chains below come from one sample, sequenced in a study of Ad26.COV2.S vaccination and SARS-CoV-2 variants. TCRdb's copy holds only in-frame clones and misses some; the assay was immunoSEQ multiplex PCR. In the table there are roughly 680,000 clones, about 90% of which are singletons. The sample's treatment: around 19 received Ad26.COV2.S at low or high dose, single or two shots; about 5 received placebo; per-sample allocation not given. Material that was analyzed had been drawn on day 63 after the first vaccine or placebo injection. The material sequenced was peripheral blood, taken in a trial of Ad26.COV2.S vaccine versus placebo. The receptors were sampled from a person aged 18-65 years who received the Ad26.COV2.S COVID-19 vaccine or a placebo.

This clone was seen only once. This CDR3 is also generated by other DNA sequences in the sample. J is TRBJ2-7 and V is TRBV6-5, with D unclear. Trimming stripped 0 bases from V and 3 bases from J, with 6 bases between. The CDR3 loop spans 13 amino acids. The germline gives CDR1 MNHEY, CDR2 SVGAGI. The DNA of the CDR3 is TGTGCCAGCAGTTACTCCCGAAACTACGAGCAGTACTTC. The encoded protein is CASSYSRNYEQYF.

This clone occurred once. The CDR3 spells CASSSVRGSREQYF. The DNA for the CDR3 is TGTGCCAGCTCCTCGGTAAGGGGATCCCGCGAGCAGTACTTC. J is TRBJ2-7 and V is TRBV6-5, with a possible D match to TRBD1 (5 bases). Trimming cost V 8 bases and J 6 bases, with 20 bases left between them. Germline values: CDR1 MNHEY, CDR2 SVGAGI. The CDR3 consists of 14 residues.

The chain is built from TRBV6-5 and TRBJ2-7; no firm D call. Germline values: CDR1 MNHEY, CDR2 SVGAGI. V was cut by 5 bases and J by 5 bases, with 13 bases left in between. The CDR3 is 13 residues long. CDR3 coding DNA: TGTGCCAGCAGTAGGCAGATTAACCACGAGCAGTACTTC. Protein: CASSRQINHEQYF.

The V and J genes are TRBV19 and TRBJ1-5, with 10 positions matching TRBD1. CDR1 is LNHDA, CDR2 SQIVND, per germline (reference sequence). Unmatched junction bases numbered 4, after V lost 6 bases and J lost 5 bases. The CDR3 runs 14 residues. The CDR3, as DNA: TGTGCCAGTAGCTTGACAGGGGGCGATCAGCCCCAGCATTTT. Protein sequence: CASSLTGGDQPQHF.

The CDR3 coding sequence is TGTGCCAGCAGTTGGACGGTCACTGAAGCTTTCTTT. It yields the protein CASSWTVTEAFF. The chain couples TRBV7-2 to TRBJ1-1; D is ambiguous. This CDR3 is built from 12 residues. Germline CDR1 reads SGHTA; CDR2 reads FQGNSA. Trimming took 6 bases from V and 4 from J, leaving 9 bases between them. The full variable domain, its missing parts supplied by reference TRBV7-2 and TRBJ1-1, is GAGVSQSPSNKVTEKGKDVELRCDPISGHTALYWYRQSLGQGLEFLIYFQGNSAPDKSGLPSDRFSAERTGGSVSTLTIQRTQQEDSAVYLCASSWTVTEAFFGQGTRLTVV.

As concerns this clone: The sample carries other DNA sequences with the same CDR3. The rearrangement links TRBV3-1 (or the pseudogene TRBV3-2) to TRBJ2-2; D remains ambiguous. The CDR3 sequence is 12 residues long. Deletions cut 0 bases from V and 5 bases from J, with 1 base between. Germline CDR1 is LGHDT and CDR2 is YNNKEL (reference sequence). CDR3 amino acids: CASSQDTGELFF. CDR3 in DNA: TGTGCCAGCAGCCAAGATACCGGGGAGCTGTTTTTT.

The chain uses TRBV2 and TRBJ2-7; 8 bases map to TRBD1. Germline V gene sequence: CDR1 SNHLY, CDR2 FYNNEI. V gave up 6 bases and J gave up 6 bases; unmatched junction bases: 7. The CDR3 length is 13 residues. CDR3 DNA sequence: TGTGCCAGCAGCTACGGACAGGGTTCCGAGCAGTACTTC. It yields the protein CASSYGQGSEQYF.

The V and J genes are TRBV7-8 and TRBJ1-2, with a possible D match to TRBD1 (6 bases). From germline, CDR1 is SGHVS and CDR2 FQNEAQ. The CDR3 contains 15 residues. Trimming stripped 3 bases from V and 4 bases from J, with 15 bases between. CDR3 bases: TGTGCCAGCAGCTTGGGACGCAGGGGTCCCTATGGCTACACCTTC. This gives the protein CASSLGRRGPYGYTF.

The table lists this clone with a few counts. At the DNA level, this CDR3 is encoded by other sequences in the same sample as well. V is TRBV12-3 or TRBV12-4 and J is TRBJ1-1, with no clear D. CDR3 length: 13 amino acids. Trimming took off 2 bases at V and 0 bases at J, with 4 bases between the two ends. The chain's CDR3 is CASSLTMNTEAFF. In DNA form, the CDR3 reads TGTGCCAGCAGTTTAACGATGAACACTGAAGCTTTCTTT.

V gene TRBV7-9 combines with J gene TRBJ2-5; 7 bases are shared with TRBD2. The CDR3 consists of 15 residues. V lost 1 base, J lost 4 bases, and 6 bases stayed unmatched. The germline V gene has CDR1 SEHNR and CDR2 FQNEAQ (reference sequence). The CDR3 DNA sequence: TGTGCCAGCAGCTTAGAGGGAGGCGGGAGAGAGACCCAGTACTTC. Translating gives CASSLEGGGRETQYF.

V is TRBV30 and J is TRBJ1-4; D not certain. Trimming pared 2 bases from V and 5 bases from J, leaving 18 bases between. Germline V gene lookup returns CDR1 GTSNPN and CDR2 SVGIG (reference sequence). The CDR3 spans 16 residues. The CDR3 loop is CAWSLALSGPNEKLFF. CDR3 DNA sequence: TGTGCCTGGAGTCTAGCCCTCTCCGGTCCGAATGAAAAACTGTTTTTT.

This clone was picked up one time. V usage is TRBV27 and J usage is TRBJ2-1; tentative D call: TRBD1 (6 bases). With 3 bases removed from V and 4 bases from J, the gap between germline ends came to 13 bases. This CDR3 has 15 amino acids. Germline V gene data show CDR1 as MNHEY and CDR2 as SMNVEV (reference sequence). The CDR3 DNA reads as TGTGCCAGCAGTTTGTGGGGGCTCGATTACAATGAGCAGTTCTTC. It specifies CASSLWGLDYNEQFF.

This clone was counted at least ten times. The V and J genes are TRBV6-1 and TRBJ2-2, with 9 bases identical to TRBD1. Germline lookup yields CDR1 MNHNS and CDR2 SASEGT. J gave up 5 bases and V 2 bases, and 6 bases lay outside the gene matches. CDR3 length: 16 residues. CDR3 nucleotides: TGTGCCAGCAGTGAACCTACAGGGGGCTGGACCGGGGAGCTGTTTTTT. It translates to CASSEPTGGWTGELFF.

V gene TRBV19 combines with J gene TRBJ2-7; D unresolved. V was pared by 3 bases and J by 5 bases, with 17 bases between. From germline, CDR1 is LNHDA and CDR2 SQIVND (reference sequence). The CDR3 extends over 15 amino acids. CDR3 sequence (DNA): TGTGCCAGTAGTATTGCTTGGCTGAGGAAGGACGAGCAGTACTTC. This translates into CASSIAWLRKDEQYF.

V and J are TRBV30 and TRBJ1-5, with TRBD1 matching 7 bases. The V gene end was trimmed by 3 bases and the J gene end by 0 bases; junction bases not matched to a gene: 5. This CDR3 is 15 amino acids long. Per the germline V gene, CDR1 is GTSNPN and CDR2 is SVGIG (reference sequence). The CDR3 sequence: CAWRSGQNSNQPQHF. The CDR3 DNA reads as TGTGCCTGGAGATCGGGACAGAATAGCAATCAGCCCCAGCATTTT. The whole variable domain, remainder taken from reference TRBV30 and TRBJ1-5, is SQTIHQWPATLVQPVGSPLSLECTVEGTSNPNLYWYRQAAGRGLQLLFYSVGIGQISSEVPQNLSASRPQDRQFILSSKKLLLSDSGFYLCAWRSGQNSNQPQHFGDGTRLSIL.

The CDR3 loop is CASSQQGPPAPDGYTF. Written as DNA, the CDR3 is TGCGCCAGCAGCCAACAGGGGCCCCCAGCTCCGGACGGCTACACCTTC. J is TRBJ1-2 and V is TRBV4-3; a weak D match, TRBD1 (6 bases). V was clipped by 2 bases and J by 8 bases, with 21 bases between them. Germline CDR1 is LGHNA and CDR2 is YSLEER. This CDR3 spans 16 amino acids.

The V call is TRBV30, the J call TRBJ1-4; D unclear. Germline lookup yields CDR1 GTSNPN and CDR2 SVGIG (reference sequence). There are 13 residues in the CDR3. V shed 3 bases and J shed 7 bases, with 12 bases lying between them. The CDR3: CAWSGNGVEKLFF. The CDR3, as DNA: TGTGCCTGGAGCGGCAACGGGGTTGAAAAACTGTTTTTT.

This rearrangement joins TRBV7-2 to TRBJ1-4, with TRBD1 as a possible D gene (6 bases). V was cut by 6 bases and J by 8 bases, with 25 bases left in between. The CDR3 sequence is 17 residues long. Germline values: CDR1 SGHTA, CDR2 FQGNSA. The CDR3 here is CASSPNHQALRGEKLFF. The CDR3 region has the DNA TGTGCCAGCAGTCCCAACCACCAGGCCCTCAGGGGCGAAAAACTGTTTTTT.

This clone was observed a few times. V gene TRBV3-1 (or the pseudogene TRBV3-2) combines with J gene TRBJ1-4; D is unresolved. The germline V and J ends were trimmed by 2 bases and 8 bases, with 12 bases remaining between them. The germline CDR1 and CDR2 sequences are LGHDT and YNNKEL (reference sequence). The CDR3 is 14 residues long. The CDR3 is CASSQQVGMEKLFF. The CDR3 region has the DNA TGTGCCAGCAGCCAACAGGTCGGCATGGAAAAACTGTTTTTT.

This chain connects TRBV3-1 (or the pseudogene TRBV3-2) to TRBJ2-7; D possibly corresponds to TRBD2 (5 bases). V was pared by 0 bases and J by 7 bases, with 13 bases between. The CDR3 runs 14 residues. Germline CDR1 is LGHDT and CDR2 is YNNKEL (reference sequence). This CDR3 is CASSQEGRPSEQYF. CDR3 DNA: TGTGCCAGCAGCCAAGAAGGGAGACCGAGTGAGCAGTACTTC.

This sequence joins TRBV5-6 and TRBJ2-1, with no clear D. The CDR3 sequence is 14 residues long. Germline CDR1 and CDR2: SGHDT and YYEEEE. The V gene lost 4 bases and the J gene lost 9 bases, with 17 bases spanning the gap. CDR3 protein: CASSSSRSPAEQFF. The CDR3 bases are TGTGCCAGCAGCAGCTCTAGGAGCCCGGCTGAGCAGTTCTTC.

The chain combines TRBV13 with TRBJ2-4, with 7 bases matching TRBD2. There are 20 residues in the CDR3. Per germline, CDR1 PRHDT and CDR2 FYEKMQ (reference sequence). V dropped 5 bases and J dropped 5; count of bases not matched to a gene: 24. The CDR3 reads CASSPERGRRLSFSQNIQYF. In DNA form, the CDR3 reads TGTGCCAGCAGCCCCGAGCGCGGGAGAAGGTTATCTTTTTCCCAAAACATTCAGTACTTC. Complete variable domain (other parts from reference TRBV13 and TRBJ2-4): AAGVIQSPRHLIKEKRETATLKCYPIPRHDTVYWYQQGPGQDPQFLISFYEKMQSDKGSIPDRFSAQQFSDYHSELNMSSLELGDSALYFCASSPERGRRLSFSQNIQYFGAGTRLSVL.

Of note for this clone: The sample contains more than one DNA sequence encoding this CDR3. The gene calls are TRBV10-3 and TRBJ1-1, with D possibly being TRBD1 (6 bases). The CDR3 runs to 13 residues. The germline V gene has CDR1 ENHRY and CDR2 SYGVKD. V lost 6 bases, J lost 1 base, and 9 bases lay in between. CDR3 coding DNA: TGTGCCATCAGGGACAGTGGGAACACTGAAGCTTTCTTT. As protein: CAIRDSGNTEAFF.

This clone has just one count. CDR3 amino acids: CASSAYMISNQPQHF. The CDR3 DNA sequence: TGTGCCAGCAGCGCATACATGATTAGCAATCAGCCCCAGCATTTT. The rearrangement uses TRBV7-8 and TRBJ1-5; D is unresolved. Germline V gene sequence: CDR1 SGHVS, CDR2 FQNEAQ. V was pared by 5 bases and J by 0 bases, with 11 bases between. The CDR3 totals 15 residues.

The V and J genes are TRBV6-5 and TRBJ2-1; 8 bases match TRBD1. CDR1 and CDR2 (germline): MNHEY, SVGAGI. This CDR3 spans 16 amino acids. V trimming: 4 bases; J trimming: 7 bases; junction bases outside the gene matches: 12. The CDR3 DNA follows: TGTGCCAGCAGTTCAGATCGGACAGGGCTTCGGAATGAGCAGTTCTTC. Protein: CASSSDRTGLRNEQFF.

The genes are TRBV23-1 and TRBJ1-2; TRBD1 matches 8 bases. TRBV23-1 is an ORF for which the function is uncertain. The CDR3 is 12 amino acids. V lost 4 bases, J lost 9 bases, and 4 bases stayed unmatched. CDR3 nucleotides: TGCGCCAGCAGTCTGGGACAGGAAAGCTACACCTTC. It encodes CASSLGQESYTF.

V gene TRBV5-4 combines with J gene TRBJ1-1; D is unclear. V lost 4 bases to trimming and J lost 1 base, with 11 bases between them. Germline assignment: CDR1 SGHNT and CDR2 YYREEE (reference sequence). The CDR3 runs 14 residues. CDR3: CASSPGPQNTEAFF. In nucleotides, the CDR3 is TGTGCCAGCAGCCCCGGACCCCAGAACACTGAAGCTTTCTTT.